The T cell receptor beta chain under discussion was sequenced for a study of T-cell reconstitution after alpha-beta-depleted transplantation in children. Findings of the study overall: Among T cells one year after transplant, newly produced cells accounted for most counts and diversity. There were some patients whose high TCRbeta diversity at day 60 came from surviving recipient T cells and thymic progenitors. Expanded clones from the graft, numbering several hundred, reportedly supplied alpha-beta T cells about two months after transplant.

The TCRbeta library was prepared with unique molecular identifiers. TCRdb independently ran MiXCR on the PCR reads; one entry per CDR3 protein. Of some 600,000 distinct CDR3 sequences in the sample, approximately 12% were seen once. Trimming pared 1 base from V and 7 bases from J, leaving 7 bases between. Germline CDR1 reads SEHNR; CDR2 reads FQNEAQ (reference sequence). The CDR3 loop spans 12 amino acids. Worth noting for this clonotype: Antigen unknown.

The origin of this receptor is a male patient aged 10 to 17 who had a stem cell transplant for acute myeloid leukemia, so the T cells may come from the graft donor. The material was PBMCs, mostly from graft donor cells, obtained 360 days after TCRalphabeta/CD19-depleted stem cell transplant. The J gene is TRBJ1-2, the V gene TRBV7-9, with D unresolved. CDR3 coding DNA: TGTGCCAGCAGCTTAGAAAGCGGTGGCTACACCTTC. It encodes CASSLESGGYTF.